One and the same sample provided the 17 T cell receptor beta chains below, sequenced in a study of CD8+ T cells in alopecia areata. The treatment here: oral pan-JAK inhibitor, 5-10 mg twice daily. The sequencing template was cDNA reverse transcribed from extracted RNA. The table came from immunoSEQ multiplex PCR; TCRdb's copy has only in-frame clones and leaves some out. The data show 150,000 to 200,000 clones, with about three fifths seen just once and about 0.94% held by the top ten. This specimen consisted of CD4+ T cells sorted from blood, obtained at week 24, from a patient treated with tofacitinib. Receptors were obtained from a human donor with alopecia areata.

The chain links TRBV6-5 to TRBJ2-5; 9 nucleotides align to TRBD1. Germline-derived CDR1 and CDR2 are MNHEY and SVGAGI. CDR3 size: 13 residues. V was pared by 7 bases and J by 5 bases, with 5 bases of the junction left unmatched. CDR3 DNA sequence: TGTGCCAGCAAAACAGGGGGCGGGGAGACCCAGTACTTC. It specifies CASKTGGGETQYF.

This clone came up a few times. The gene calls are TRBV11-2 and TRBJ2-1; 14 nucleotides align to TRBD2. V dropped 5 bases and J dropped 9; count of bases not matched to a gene: 6. The V gene's germline CDR1 is SGHAT and CDR2 FQNNGV. The CDR3 consists of 15 residues. The CDR3 loop reads CASSLRLAGGPEQFF. Here the CDR3 DNA reads TGTGCCAGCAGCCTCCGACTAGCGGGGGGGCCTGAGCAGTTCTTC.

This chain links TRBV29-1 with TRBJ1-2; D possibly corresponds to TRBD1 (6 bases). The ends were cut back, 7 bases at V and 7 bases at J, with 28 bases in the middle. Germline V CDR1 and CDR2: SQVTM, ANQGSEA. CDR3 length: 16 amino acids. The CDR3 spells CSAGYLRGQRSGGYTF. CDR3 DNA sequence: TGCAGCGCTGGATACCTCCGCGGACAGAGATCTGGTGGCTACACCTTC.

The chain links TRBV4-1 to TRBJ2-3; D gene ambiguous. CDR3 length equals 15 residues. Germline CDR1 reads MGHRA; CDR2 reads YSYEKL. Trimming shortened V by 0 bases and J by 4 bases, and 11 bases separated the two germline ends. The CDR3 DNA reads as TGCGCCAGCAGCCAAGAAGGCAGTGGGCCAGATACGCAGTATTTT. Residues: CASSQEGSGPDTQYF.

The chain combines TRBV29-1 with TRBJ1-1; D gene ambiguous. There are 14 residues in the CDR3. Trimming stripped 0 bases from V and 5 bases from J, with 13 bases between. Germline V gene data show CDR1 as SQVTM and CDR2 as ANQGSEA. The CDR3 coding sequence is TGCAGCGTTGAAGACGAGGCGGGAGTAACTGAAGCTTTCTTT. Protein sequence: CSVEDEAGVTEAFF.

This clone has just a few counts. The J gene is TRBJ1-6, the V gene TRBV9; D uncertain. The CDR3 is 13 amino acids. Germline values: CDR1 SGDLS, CDR2 YYNGEE. The V end lost 0 bases, the J end lost 10 bases, and 8 bases lay between the germline ends. The CDR3: CASSVAPSSPLHF. The CDR3 DNA reads TGTGCCAGCAGCGTAGCCCCTTCATCACCCCTCCACTTT. The whole variable domain, remainder taken from reference TRBV9 and TRBJ1-6, is DSGVTQTPKHLITATGQRVTLRCSPRSGDLSVYWYQQSLDQGLQFLIQYYNGEERAKGNILERFSAQQFPDLHSELNLSSLELGDSALYFCASSVAPSSPLHFGNGTRLTVT.

This chain links TRBV7-9 with TRBJ2-7; D is unclear. This CDR3 is built from 15 residues. Looked up from germline, CDR1 is SEHNR and CDR2 is FQNEAQ (reference sequence). The V end was cut by 5 bases, the J end by 3 bases, with 17 bases between. CDR3 sequence: CASSQGSYRFYEQYF. CDR3 coding DNA: TGTGCCAGCAGCCAAGGGTCCTACAGATTCTACGAGCAGTACTTC.

This clone was seen only a few times. V and J are TRBV29-1 and TRBJ1-1; D is unresolved. The CDR3 consists of 13 residues. V gave up 4 bases and J gave up 0 bases, with 9 bases separating them. The germline CDR1 and CDR2 sequences are SQVTM and ANQGSEA. The CDR3 DNA reads TGCAGCGTTGTCTATAGACTGAACACTGAAGCTTTCTTT. Amino acids: CSVVYRLNTEAFF.

J is TRBJ2-4 and V is TRBV15; no reliable D call. Germline V CDR1 and CDR2: LNHNV, YYDKDF (reference sequence). This CDR3 is built from 14 residues. The V end lost 3 bases, the J end lost 6 bases, and 12 bases lay between the germline ends. CDR3 in DNA: TGTGCCACCAGCAGTTTAGAGGTGGGAAACATTCAGTACTTC. It yields the protein CATSSLEVGNIQYF. Full variable domain (rest looked up from reference TRBV15 and TRBJ2-4): DAMVIQNPRYQVTQFGKPVTLSCSQTLNHNVMYWYQQKSSQAPKLLFHYYDKDFNNEADTPDNFQSRRPNTSFCFLDIRSPGLGDTAMYLCATSSLEVGNIQYFGAGTRLSVL.

This clone was seen only once. The chain uses TRBV9 and TRBJ1-1; D uncertain. There are 16 residues in the CDR3. V was cut by 4 bases and J by 7 bases, with 23 bases left in between. The V gene's germline CDR1 is SGDLS and CDR2 YYNGEE. CDR3 protein: CASSITGHPNPDEAFF. CDR3 in DNA: TGTGCCAGCAGCATTACTGGGCACCCGAACCCCGATGAAGCTTTCTTT.

As concerns this clone: This same CDR3 is encoded by further DNA sequences in the sample. V is TRBV5-1 and J is TRBJ2-1; 13 nucleotides agree with TRBD2. The germline gives CDR1 SGHRS, CDR2 YFSETQ. V was pared by 4 bases and J by 8 bases, with 6 bases of the junction left unmatched. This CDR3 is built from 15 residues. Here the CDR3 reads CASSQRTSGGDEQFF. DNA for the CDR3: TGCGCCAGCAGCCAACGGACTAGCGGGGGCGATGAGCAGTTCTTC.

The chain employs TRBV29-1 and TRBJ1-1; 7 bases fit TRBD1. V shed 4 bases, J shed 1 base, and the junction held 3 bases outside the gene matches. Germline V gives CDR1 SQVTM, CDR2 ANQGSEA. The CDR3 length is 13 residues. The CDR3 sequence is CSVGGTENTEAFF. The CDR3 region has the DNA TGCAGCGTTGGGGGGACAGAGAACACTGAAGCTTTCTTT.

This chain links TRBV6-6 with TRBJ2-7, with a tentative D call TRBD2 (6 bases). With 7 bases removed from V and 2 bases from J, the gap between germline ends came to 18 bases. CDR1 is MNHNY and CDR2 is SVGAGI in the germline V gene (reference sequence). The CDR3 is made up of 15 amino acids. CDR3 nucleotides: TGTGCCAGCAAAGCGATCGGGGGAGATGCCTACGAGCAGTACTTC. Protein product: CASKAIGGDAYEQYF.

The V and J genes are TRBV30 and TRBJ2-7, with D possibly TRBD1 on 5 matching bases. The germline CDR1 and CDR2 sequences are GTSNPN and SVGIG (reference sequence). The CDR3 sequence is 13 residues long. Trimming shortened V by 2 bases and J by 2 bases, and 10 bases separated the two germline ends. In DNA form, the CDR3 reads TGTGCCTGGAGTCTCGCAGGGACCTACGAGCAGTACTTC. Its translation is CAWSLAGTYEQYF.

The V call is TRBV2, the J call TRBJ1-5; a weak D match, TRBD1 (5 bases). Germline V lookup: CDR1 SNHLY, CDR2 FYNNEI. The CDR3 spans 13 residues. Trimming shortened V by 8 bases and J by 6 bases, and 14 bases separated the two germline ends. This chain's CDR3 is CASGPGIGQPQHF. CDR3 sequence (DNA): TGTGCCAGCGGGCCAGGGATCGGTCAGCCCCAGCATTTT.

V usage is TRBV30 and J usage is TRBJ2-7, with D unresolved. This CDR3 has 13 residues. Trimming shortened V by 0 bases and J by 6 bases, and 12 bases separated the two germline ends. CDR1 and CDR2 (germline): GTSNPN, SVGIG (reference sequence). The CDR3 region has the DNA TGTGCCTGGAGTGTAATGGTGGACGCCGAGCAGTACTTC. As protein: CAWSVMVDAEQYF.

The rearrangement links TRBV30 to TRBJ1-1; D ambiguous. CDR1 and CDR2 from the germline V gene are GTSNPN and SVGIG (reference sequence). The CDR3 spans 13 residues. V was shortened by 5 bases and J by 0 bases, with 10 bases between the two germline ends. In DNA form, the CDR3 reads TGTGCCTGGGGACGTAACATGAACACTGAAGCTTTCTTT. Translated: CAWGRNMNTEAFF.